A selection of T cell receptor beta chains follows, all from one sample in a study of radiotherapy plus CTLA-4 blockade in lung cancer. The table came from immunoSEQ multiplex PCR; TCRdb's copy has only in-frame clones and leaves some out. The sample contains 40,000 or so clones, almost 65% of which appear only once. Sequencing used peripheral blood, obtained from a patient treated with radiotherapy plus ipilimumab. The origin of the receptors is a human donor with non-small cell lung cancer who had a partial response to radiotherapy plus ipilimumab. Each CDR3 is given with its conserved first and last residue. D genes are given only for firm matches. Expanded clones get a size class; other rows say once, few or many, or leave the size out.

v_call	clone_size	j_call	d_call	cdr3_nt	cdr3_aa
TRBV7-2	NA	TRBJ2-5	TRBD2	TGTGCCAGCACCCCTGCGGGGGGGGAGACCCAGTACTTC	CASTPAGGETQYF
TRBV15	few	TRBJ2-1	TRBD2	TGTGCCACCAGCAGAGATCCGACTAGCGGGGGGGGACGACCCTACAATGAGCAGTTCTTC	CATSRDPTSGGGRPYNEQFF
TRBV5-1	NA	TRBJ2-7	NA	TGCGCCAGCAGCTTGGGATCATCCTCCTACGGGCAGTACTTC	CASSLGSSSYGQYF
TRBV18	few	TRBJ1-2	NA	TGTGCCAGCTCACCTCCTAATCGAGTCGGGAAGGGTGATTATGGCTACACCTTC	CASSPPNRVGKGDYGYTF
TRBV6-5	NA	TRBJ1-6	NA	TGTGCCAGCAGTTACGGGCAGGATAATTCACCCCTCCACTTT	CASSYGQDNSPLHF
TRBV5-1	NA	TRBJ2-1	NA	TGCGCCAGCAGCTTGGTACTCCGGGGCAATGAGCAGTTCTTC	CASSLVLRGNEQFF
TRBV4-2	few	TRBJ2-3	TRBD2	TGTGCCAGCAGCCAAGATGAGAAGCGGGGGGGCATCACAGATACGCAGTATTTT	CASSQDEKRGGITDTQYF
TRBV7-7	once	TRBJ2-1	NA	TGTGCTAGCAGCCTCTTAGACTCCAATGAGCAGTTCTTC	CASSLLDSNEQFF
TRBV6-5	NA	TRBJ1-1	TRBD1	TGTGCCAGCAGTTTCGGGGCGACAGGGAGTGAAGCTTTCTTT	CASSFGATGSEAFF
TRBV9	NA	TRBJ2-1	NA	TGTGCCAGCAGCGTAGAGGGGGGGCCCGCCTACAATGAGCAGTTCTTC	CASSVEGGPAYNEQFF
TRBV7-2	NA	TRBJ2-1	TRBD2	TGTGCCAGCCAACTGGCCGGGCTAGCGGGTAATGAGCAGTTCTTC	CASQLAGLAGNEQFF
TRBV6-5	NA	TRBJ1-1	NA	TGTGCCAGCAGTTACTCTCCGGGGTCGGACACTGAAGCTTTCTTT	CASSYSPGSDTEAFF
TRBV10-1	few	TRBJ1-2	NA	TGCGCCATACGGACCCCGCCAGGACACTTC	CAIRTPPGHF
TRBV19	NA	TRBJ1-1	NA	TGTGCCAGTAAAGGGGCTGACACTGAAGCTTTCTTT	CASKGADTEAFF
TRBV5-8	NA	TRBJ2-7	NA	TGTGCCAGCAGCTTGACTGCGTGGGGGGACGACATTTGGACCTACGAGCAGTACTTC	CASSLTAWGDDIWTYEQYF
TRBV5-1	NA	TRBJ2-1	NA	TGCGCCAGCAGCCCCGGGAGAGGTCGACATGAGCAGTTCTTC	CASSPGRGRHEQFF
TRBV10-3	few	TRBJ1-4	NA	TGTGCCAGCAGTTACACCCCGGGCAGGGATGAACTGTTTTTT	CASSYTPGRDELFF
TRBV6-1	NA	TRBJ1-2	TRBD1	TGTGCCAGCAGTGCCCGGACAGGGGAGGACTGGGGCTATGGCTACACCTTC	CASSARTGEDWGYGYTF
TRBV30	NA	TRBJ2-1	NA	TGTGCCTGGAGTTCCCGCGGGGGCCGGACCTACAATGAGCAGTTCTTC	CAWSSRGGRTYNEQFF
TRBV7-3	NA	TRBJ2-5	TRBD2	TGTGCCAGCAGCTTACAACCGGGGAGGGAGCAGTACTTC	CASSLQPGREQYF
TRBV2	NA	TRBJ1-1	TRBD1	TGTGCCAGCAGTGGGGGACAGCTGAACACTGAAGCTTTCTTT	CASSGGQLNTEAFF
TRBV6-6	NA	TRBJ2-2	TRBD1	TGTGCCAGCAGACCCCCCAGGGGGAGTACCGGGGAGCTGTTTTTT	CASRPPRGSTGELFF
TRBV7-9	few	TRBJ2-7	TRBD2	TGTGCCAGCAGACCCGGGACTAGCGGGAGGATGCACGAGCAGTACTTC	CASRPGTSGRMHEQYF
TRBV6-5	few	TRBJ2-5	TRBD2	TGTGCCAGCACCCGAGGGCGGGAGGAGACCCAGTACTTC	CASTRGREETQYF
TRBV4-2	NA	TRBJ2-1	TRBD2	TGTGCCAGCAGCCCGGGGACTAGCGAGGATTACAATGAGCAGTTCTTC	CASSPGTSEDYNEQFF
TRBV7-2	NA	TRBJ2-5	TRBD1	TGTGCCAGCAGCCCCAACAGGGGAAAAGAGACCCAGTACTTC	CASSPNRGKETQYF
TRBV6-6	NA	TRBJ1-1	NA	TGTGCCAGCAGTTACTCTCAGAACACTGAAGCTTTCTTT	CASSYSQNTEAFF
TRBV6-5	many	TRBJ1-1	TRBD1	TGTGCCAGCAGTTACGGGACAGGGGAAACTGAAGCTTTCTTT	CASSYGTGETEAFF
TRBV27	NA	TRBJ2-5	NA	TGTGCCAGCAGTTTGAGTTGGGGCGACAGTCAAGAGACCCAGTACTTC	CASSLSWGDSQETQYF
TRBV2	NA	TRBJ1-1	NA	TGTGCCAGCAGGAGCGGGGGGGGGAAGAAGGAAGCTTTCTTT	CASRSGGGKKEAFF
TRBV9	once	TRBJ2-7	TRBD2	TGTGCCAGCAGCTTCGGCGGGGGGGCCGGGGAGCAGTACTTC	CASSFGGGAGEQYF
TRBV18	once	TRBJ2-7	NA	TGTGCCAGCTCACCAACCGACGGGATCTACGAGCAGTACTTC	CASSPTDGIYEQYF
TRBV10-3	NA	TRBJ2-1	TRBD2	TGTGCCATCAGTGAGTCGGGACTAGCGGAATACAATGAGCAGTTCTTC	CAISESGLAEYNEQFF
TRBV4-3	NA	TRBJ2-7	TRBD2	TGCGCCAGCAGCCGGACACTAGCGGCCGAGCAGTACTTC	CASSRTLAAEQYF
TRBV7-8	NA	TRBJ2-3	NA	TGTGCCAGCAGCTTAGTTCCTAGCGTTCTCACAGATACGCAGTATTTT	CASSLVPSVLTDTQYF
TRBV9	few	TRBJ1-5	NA	TGTGCCAGCAGCGTAGGAGGGATCAATCAGCCCCAGCATTTT	CASSVGGINQPQHF
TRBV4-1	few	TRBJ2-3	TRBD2	TGCGCCAGCAGGGGAGCGGGAGGAAACTTAAACCCCACAGATACGCAGTATTTT	CASRGAGGNLNPTDTQYF
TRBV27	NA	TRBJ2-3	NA	TGTGCCAGCAGTTACAGCGGCCTGGGCACAGATACGCAGTATTTT	CASSYSGLGTDTQYF
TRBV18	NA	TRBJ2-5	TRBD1	TGTGCCAGCTCACTGGGACAGTCTCAAGAGACCCAGTACTTC	CASSLGQSQETQYF
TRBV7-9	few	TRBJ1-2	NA	TGTGCCAGCACCCCGGGGGTGAGCTATGGCTACACCTTC	CASTPGVSYGYTF
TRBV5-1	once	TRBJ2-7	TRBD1	TGCGCCAGCAGCAGGTCGGGGACAGCCTACGAGCAGTACTTC	CASSRSGTAYEQYF
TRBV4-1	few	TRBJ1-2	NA	TGTGCCAGCAGCCAAGATCTAACCTTAGGCGGATATGGCTACACCTTC	CASSQDLTLGGYGYTF
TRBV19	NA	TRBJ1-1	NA	TGTGCCACCGTAAGAGCGGCTGAAGCTTTCTTT	CATVRAAEAFF
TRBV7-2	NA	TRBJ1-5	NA	TGTGCCAGCAGCTTAGGAGGGTTCGGTCAGCCCCAGCATTTT	CASSLGGFGQPQHF
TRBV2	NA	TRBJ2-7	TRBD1	TGTGCCAGCGGTGGGACAGGGGTAGAGGAGCAGTACTTC	CASGGTGVEEQYF
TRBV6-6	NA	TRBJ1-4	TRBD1	TGTGCCAGCAGTCGGGACAGGGCTGAAAAACTGTTTTTT	CASSRDRAEKLFF
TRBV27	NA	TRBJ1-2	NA	TGTGCCAGCAGTTTACTTTTCTATGGCTACACCTTC	CASSLLFYGYTF
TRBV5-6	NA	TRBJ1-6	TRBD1	TGTGCCAGCCTCAGGACAGGGACGGATTCACCCCTCCACTTT	CASLRTGTDSPLHF
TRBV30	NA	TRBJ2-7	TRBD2	TGTGCCTGGAGTTGGGGGGGGGAGGAGTACTTC	CAWSWGGEEYF
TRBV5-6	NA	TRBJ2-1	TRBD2	TGTGCCAGCAGCGCCTATACTAGCGGGTCCTACAATGAGCAGTTCTTC	CASSAYTSGSYNEQFF
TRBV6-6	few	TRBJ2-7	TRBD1	TGTGCCAGCATTGGACAGGGGACCGAGCAGTACTTC	CASIGQGTEQYF
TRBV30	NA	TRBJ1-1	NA	TGTGCCTCAGGGCGGAACACTGAAGCTTTCTTT	CASGRNTEAFF
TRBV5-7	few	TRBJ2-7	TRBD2	TGTGCCAGCAGCTTAGCGGGGGGTAGCGAGCAGTACTTC	CASSLAGGSEQYF